These 2 T cell receptor beta chains share one sample of origin, sequenced in a study of T cells in Graves' hyperthyroidism and ophthalmopathy. Researchers took RNA transcripts and amplified the TCR beta CDR3 regions from them. In the first-round RT-PCR of the TCR CDR3, the HTBI primer set was used. TCRdb re-called the multiplex PCR reads through MiXCR, storing one row per CDR3 protein. The sample carries approximately 400,000 distinct CDR3 sequences, 15% to 17% recorded once. The sequenced sample was blood. The receptors derive from a woman between 18 and 29 years old with Graves' hyperthyroidism.

This clonotype appeared many times. The genes are TRBV7-8 and TRBJ1-5; tentatively, D is TRBD1 (6 bases). CDR3 length equals 15 residues. Trimming pared 0 bases from V and 6 bases from J, leaving 12 bases between. The V gene's germline CDR1 is SGHVS and CDR2 FQNEAQ. The DNA of the CDR3 is TGTGCCAGCAGCTTAGCCGGGGGGCGCAGTCAGCCCCAGCATTTT. Residues: CASSLAGGRSQPQHF.

The sample holds many counts of this clonotype. This chain connects TRBV2 to TRBJ2-2, with D unresolved. Trimming pared 2 bases from V and 0 bases from J, leaving 10 bases between. This CDR3 is built from 16 residues. Germline CDR1 is SNHLY and CDR2 is FYNNEI. The CDR3 spells CASSENNPANTGELFF. CDR3 coding DNA: TGTGCCAGCAGTGAAAATAACCCGGCGAACACCGGGGAGCTGTTTTTT.